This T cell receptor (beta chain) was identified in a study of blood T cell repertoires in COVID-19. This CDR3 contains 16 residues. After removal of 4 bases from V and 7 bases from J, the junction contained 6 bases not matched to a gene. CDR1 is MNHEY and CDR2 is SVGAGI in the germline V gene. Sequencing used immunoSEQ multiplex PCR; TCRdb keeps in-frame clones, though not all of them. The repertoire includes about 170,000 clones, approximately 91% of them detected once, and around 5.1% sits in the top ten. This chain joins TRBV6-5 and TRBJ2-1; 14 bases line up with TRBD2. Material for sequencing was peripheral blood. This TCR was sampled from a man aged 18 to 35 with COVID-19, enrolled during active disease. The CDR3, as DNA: TGTGCCAGCAGTTCCGGGACTAGCGGGAGTAGGAATGAGCAGTTCTTC. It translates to CASSSGTSGSRNEQFF.